The rows below give T cell receptor beta chains drawn from one sample of a study of T cell repertoires in ileal Crohn's disease. Sequencing was performed with immunoSEQ multiplex PCR; in TCRdb, only in-frame clones are kept and a portion is missing. Among more than 2,000 clones listed, around three fifths were seen once. The sequenced sample was ileal tissue. Receptors were obtained from an adult with Crohn's disease. Each CDR3 is given with its conserved first and last residue. A D gene is named only where the DNA matches it firmly. Rows give clone size only sometimes, using once, few, many, or a class for an expanded clone.

-,TRBJ1-2,13,-,TRBV30,CAWSLSGSAGYTF,TGTGCCTGGAGTCTCTCCGGCAGCGCGGGCTACACCTTC
-,TRBJ1-4,16,-,TRBV18,CASSQSTGSTNEKLFF,TGTGCCAGCTCGCAGTCAACCGGGTCGACTAATGAAAAACTGTTTTTT
-,TRBJ2-7,16,TRBD1,TRBV5-8,CASSLLPRDRPYEQYF,TGTGCCAGCAGCTTGTTACCCCGGGACAGACCCTACGAGCAGTACTTC
large,TRBJ1-3,15,-,TRBV7-9,CASSLDSNSGNTIYF,TGTGCCAGCAGCTTGGACAGCAACTCTGGAAACACCATATATTTT
few,TRBJ2-1,13,-,TRBV7-9,CASSASSYNEQFF,TGTGCCAGCAGCGCGAGCTCCTACAATGAGCAGTTCTTC
-,TRBJ1-2,15,-,TRBV18,CASSPMGQAIYGYTF,TGTGCCAGCTCACCAATGGGACAAGCAATCTATGGCTACACCTTC
few,TRBJ2-4,13,TRBD1,TRBV5-4,CASSAGQVDIQYF,TGTGCCAGCAGCGCGGGACAGGTGGACATTCAGTACTTC
-,TRBJ1-1,16,TRBD1,TRBV5-6,CASSQRQGGLSTEAFF,TGTGCCAGCAGCCAACGACAGGGTGGGTTGAGCACTGAAGCTTTCTTT
-,TRBJ2-1,16,TRBD2,TRBV9,CASSVIAGGPQGEQFF,TGTGCCAGCAGCGTCATAGCGGGAGGCCCTCAGGGTGAGCAGTTCTTC
-,TRBJ2-1,16,TRBD2,TRBV19,CASRRITSGGNNEQFF,TGTGCCAGTAGAAGGATCACTAGCGGGGGGAACAATGAGCAGTTCTTC